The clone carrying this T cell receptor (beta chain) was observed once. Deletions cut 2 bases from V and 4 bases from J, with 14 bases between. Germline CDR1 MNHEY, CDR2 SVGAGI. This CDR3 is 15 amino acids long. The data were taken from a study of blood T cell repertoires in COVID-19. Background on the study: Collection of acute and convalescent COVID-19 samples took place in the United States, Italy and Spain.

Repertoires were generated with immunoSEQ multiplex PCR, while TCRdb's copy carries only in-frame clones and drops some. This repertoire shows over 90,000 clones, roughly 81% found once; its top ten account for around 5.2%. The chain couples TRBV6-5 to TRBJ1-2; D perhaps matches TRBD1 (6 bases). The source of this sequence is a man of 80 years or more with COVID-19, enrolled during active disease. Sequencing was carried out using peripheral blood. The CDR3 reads CASSYMRGTGYGYTF. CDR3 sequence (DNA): TGTGCCAGCAGTTACATGAGGGGGACGGGCTATGGCTACACCTTC.